These 15 T cell receptor beta chains originate from one sample sequenced in a study of CD8+CD57+ T cells in acquired aplastic anemia. Investigators profiled TCR beta VDJ and CDR3 from genomic DNA template. TCRdb re-derived calls from the reads in MiXCR, one entry per CDR3 protein. Seen here are roughly 120,000 distinct CDR3 sequences, 50% to 70% observed once, and the top ten hold approximately 28%. Patients chosen for sequencing had CD8+CD57+ cells that had expanded, as shown by flow cytometry. Sample: sorted CD4+, CD8+, or CD8+CD57+ T cells (not recorded which) from PBMCs. Receptors were obtained from a human donor with aplastic anemia.

The gene calls are TRBV9 and TRBJ1-6; the D gene is possibly TRBD1 (5 bases). V dropped 4 bases and J dropped 0 bases, with 11 bases sitting between them. The germline gives CDR1 SGDLS, CDR2 YYNGEE. The CDR3 extends over 16 amino acids. The CDR3 DNA follows: TGTGCCAGCAGCCCGGGACTGAGCTCCTATAATTCACCCCTCCACTTT. Protein: CASSPGLSSYNSPLHF. The entire variable domain, with the rest obtained from reference TRBV9 and TRBJ1-6, is as follows: DSGVTQTPKHLITATGQRVTLRCSPRSGDLSVYWYQQSLDQGLQFLIQYYNGEERAKGNILERFSAQQFPDLHSELNLSSLELGDSALYFCASSPGLSSYNSPLHFGNGTRLTVT.

J is TRBJ1-1 and V is TRBV5-6; TRBD1 aligns across 9 bases. J lost 4 bases, V lost 0 bases, and 16 bases had no gene match. CDR3 length equals 19 residues. Germline V gene sequence: CDR1 SGHDT, CDR2 YYEEEE. The CDR3: CASSLDGFPDRGVATEAFF. The CDR3 DNA is TGTGCCAGCAGCTTGGATGGGTTCCCGGACAGGGGTGTAGCCACTGAAGCTTTCTTT.

This clonotype was seen repeatedly, ten times or more. This rearrangement joins TRBV7-9 to TRBJ2-5; 7 bases map to TRBD2. The CDR3 is 17 amino acids. Germline lookup yields CDR1 SEHNR and CDR2 FQNEAQ (reference sequence). J lost 0 bases, V lost 5 bases, and 12 bases had no gene match. The CDR3 region has the DNA TGTGCCAGCAGCCCGCCGTTCGCGGGAGATTACCAAGAGACCCAGTACTTC. This codes for CASSPPFAGDYQETQYF.

The CDR3 DNA reads TGCAGCGTTTGCGCGGCTAGCTTGGAGCAGTACTTC. Its protein is CSVCAASLEQYF. This sequence joins TRBV29-1 and TRBJ2-7; D possibly corresponds to TRBD2 (5 bases). Germline values: CDR1 SQVTM, CDR2 ANQGSEA. V was pared by 5 bases and J by 7 bases, with 15 bases between. The CDR3 is 12 amino acids.

This chain connects TRBV2 to TRBJ2-2; the D gene is possibly TRBD1 (5 bases). V was trimmed by 11 bases and J by 1 base, leaving 5 bases between them. The CDR3 consists of 11 residues. Germline-derived CDR1 and CDR2 are SNHLY and FYNNEI. The CDR3 sequence is CAGQNTGELFF. CDR3 DNA: TGTGCCGGACAGAACACCGGGGAGCTGTTTTTT.

Turning to this clonotype: This clone may be a read error of a much larger clone one base away. This chain connects TRBV24-1 to TRBJ1-2; D unresolved. Germline V CDR1 and CDR2: KGHDR, SFDVKD. The CDR3 has 12 residues. The ends were cut back, 6 bases at V and 6 bases at J, with 10 bases in the middle. This CDR3 reads CATSLGGHGYTF. CDR3 DNA: TGTGCCACCAGTTTAGGAGGGCATGGCTACACCTTC.

This clonotype was seen once. This chain links TRBV11-1 with TRBJ2-3; tentative D call: TRBD1 (6 bases). Germline CDR1 is SGHAT and CDR2 is FQDESV (reference sequence). This CDR3 spans 15 amino acids. Deletions cut 3 bases from V and 0 bases from J, with 10 bases between. The CDR3 coding sequence is TGTGCCAGCAGCTTTGGGGGCACTAGCACAGATACGCAGTATTTT. As protein: CASSFGGTSTDTQYF.

This clonotype was detected many times. The chain combines TRBV7-2 with TRBJ2-2, with D tentatively TRBD2 (6 bases). This CDR3 is built from 17 residues. Germline V gene lookup returns CDR1 SGHTA and CDR2 FQGNSA. V gave up 0 bases and J gave up 5 bases, with 16 bases separating them. CDR3 in DNA: TGTGCCAGCAGCTTAGCGCGGGGAATTCTGTGGACCGGGGAGCTGTTTTTT. Translated: CASSLARGILWTGELFF.

About this clonotype: A much larger clone is a single base away; this may be a read error. The CDR3 DNA reads as TGTGCCAGCAGCGATAAGGCAGGGACAGATACGCAGTATTTT. Protein sequence: CASSDKAGTDTQYF. This chain links TRBV9 with TRBJ2-3, with D possibly TRBD1 on 5 matching bases. The CDR3 runs to 14 residues. Trimming stripped 3 bases from V and 3 bases from J, with 11 bases between. Germline V gene data show CDR1 as SGDLS and CDR2 as YYNGEE.

The chain joins TRBV27 to TRBJ2-6, with 7 bases matching TRBD2. This CDR3 contains 18 residues. Trimming cost V 6 bases and J 2 bases; bases outside gene matches: 13. Germline V CDR1 and CDR2: MNHEY, SMNVEV (reference sequence). CDR3 sequence reads: CASRKKGGGGPGANVLTF. In DNA, the CDR3 is TGTGCCAGCAGGAAAAAGGGCGGGGGAGGGCCTGGGGCCAACGTCCTGACTTTC.

The chain links TRBV11-1 to TRBJ1-3; D call uncertain. This CDR3 spans 16 amino acids. V lost 3 bases, J lost 0 bases, and 12 bases lay in between. CDR1 is SGHAT, CDR2 FQDESV, per germline (reference sequence). CDR3: CASSLTLSNSGNTIYF. The CDR3 DNA reads TGTGCCAGCAGCTTGACATTAAGTAACTCTGGAAACACCATATATTTT.

V usage is TRBV11-1 and J usage is TRBJ2-1, with TRBD1 matching over 7 bases. Germline V gene sequence: CDR1 SGHAT, CDR2 FQDESV (reference sequence). V trimming: 5 bases; J trimming: 6 bases; junction bases outside the gene matches: 10. CDR3 size: 15 residues. The CDR3 is CASSRPGQIINEQFF. CDR3 DNA sequence: TGTGCCAGCAGCCGACCGGGACAGATTATCAATGAGCAGTTCTTC. Filled out from reference TRBV11-1 and TRBJ2-1, the complete variable domain reads EAEVAQSPRYKITEKSQAVAFWCDPISGHATLYWYRQILGQGPELLVQFQDESVVDDSQLPKDRFSAERLKGVDSTLKIQPAELGDSAMYLCASSRPGQIINEQFFGPGTRLTVL.

This clonotype has only a few counts. The chain carries TRBV10-3 and TRBJ1-5, with D uncertain. The CDR3 is 14 amino acids. Trimming shortened V by 3 bases and J by 1 base, and 7 bases separated the two germline ends. Germline values: CDR1 ENHRY, CDR2 SYGVKD. The CDR3 bases are TGTGCCATCAGTGACTACGACAGCAATCAGCCCCAGCATTTT. It translates to CAISDYDSNQPQHF.

The chain is built from TRBV25-1 and TRBJ1-1, with TRBD1 matching 10 bases. The CDR3 is 14 residues long. V shed 6 bases, J shed 6 bases, and the junction held 7 bases outside the gene matches. From germline, CDR1 is MGHDK and CDR2 SYGVNS. CDR3 loop: CASRRTGGKAEAFF. The DNA of the CDR3 is TGTGCCAGCAGGAGGACAGGGGGAAAGGCTGAAGCTTTCTTT.

This clonotype was seen a handful of times. V gene TRBV2 combines with J gene TRBJ1-1; no firm D call. The CDR3 covers 11 residues. The germline gives CDR1 SNHLY, CDR2 FYNNEI. V lost 4 bases, J lost 10 bases, and 10 bases lay in between. The CDR3 bases are TGTGCCAGCAGTGGGGTATTTGGAGCTTTCTTT. This gives the protein CASSGVFGAFF.